These 29 T cell receptor beta chains were sequenced from one sample in a study of CD4 T cells in relation to SARS-CoV-2 and coronaviruses. Some clones are missing from TCRdb's copy, which holds only in-frame ones; the method was immunoSEQ multiplex PCR. The sample has just over 35,000 clones, approximately 80% seen once. These receptors' targets are unknown. Sequenced: memory CD4+ T cells from PBMCs, cultured in vitro. Source of these receptors: an adult with COVID-19.

This sequence joins TRBV11-2 and TRBJ2-7; D is uncertain. This CDR3 is 14 amino acids long. Germline-derived CDR1 and CDR2 are SGHAT and FQNNGV. V was trimmed by 0 bases and J by 3 bases, leaving 9 bases between them. The CDR3 region has the DNA TGTGCCAGCAGCTTAGATCTTAGGAGCTACGAGCAGTACTTC. Amino acids: CASSLDLRSYEQYF.

The chain links TRBV5-3 to TRBJ1-3, with 7 bases matching TRBD1. TRBV5-3 is an ORF, with its function uncertain. V dropped 0 bases and J dropped 5; count of bases not matched to a gene: 8. This CDR3 is 16 amino acids long. The CDR3 DNA sequence: TGTGCCAGAAGCTTGGGTAACACAGGGGAGAGAAACACCATATATTTT. Amino acid sequence: CARSLGNTGERNTIYF.

The chain recombines TRBV6-5 with TRBJ1-3; a possible D gene is TRBD1 (6 bases). Trimming removed 8 bases from V and 4 bases from J, with 18 bases in between. The CDR3 length is 15 residues. Germline CDR1 and CDR2: MNHEY and SVGAGI. The CDR3 reads CASLPWGAFGNTIYF. For the CDR3, the DNA is TGTGCCAGCCTCCCTTGGGGGGCCTTCGGAAACACCATATATTTT.

The chain carries TRBV4-3 and TRBJ2-5, with 10 bases fitting TRBD2. CDR1 is LGHNA and CDR2 is YSLEER in the germline V gene. The J segment lost 4 bases and the V segment lost 2 bases, leaving 7 bases of the junction unmatched. This CDR3 comprises 16 residues. CDR3 amino acids: CASSQFLAGVRETQYF. The CDR3 nucleotides read TGCGCCAGCAGCCAATTCCTAGCGGGAGTACGAGAGACCCAGTACTTC.

The chain couples TRBV10-2 to TRBJ2-3; TRBD2 agrees at 9 bases. Germline loops: CDR1 WSHSY, CDR2 SAAADI. The ends lost 4 bases at V and 2 bases at J; junction bases unmatched: 4. CDR3 length: 15 amino acids. In nucleotides, the CDR3 is TGCGCCAGCAGTGTACTAGCGGGTTACACAGATACGCAGTATTTT. Translating gives CASSVLAGYTDTQYF.

This chain connects TRBV2 to TRBJ2-2, with D uncertain. Germline V gene sequence: CDR1 SNHLY, CDR2 FYNNEI. CDR3 length: 18 residues. The V end lost 4 bases, the J end lost 2 bases, and 20 bases lay between the germline ends. CDR3 sequence: CASSANRNINQNTGELFF. DNA of the CDR3: TGTGCCAGCAGTGCGAATCGAAACATCAACCAAAACACCGGGGAGCTGTTTTTT.

V and J are TRBV7-6 and TRBJ2-3; 14 nucleotides line up with TRBD2. Trimming removed 5 bases from V and 5 bases from J; junction bases left unmatched: 6. Germline V gene sequence: CDR1 SGHVS, CDR2 FNYEAQ. The CDR3 covers 16 residues. The CDR3 DNA reads TGTGCCAGCAGCCTCGGGACTAGCGGGAGAGGAGATACGCAGTATTTT. Protein product: CASSLGTSGRGDTQYF.

The chain combines TRBV28 with TRBJ2-2; the D is unclear. Germline V gene lookup returns CDR1 MDHEN and CDR2 SYDVKM. The CDR3 spans 12 residues. V lost 7 bases and J 1 base, leaving 4 bases between the germline ends. The CDR3, as DNA: TGTGCCAGCAATCTGAACACCGGGGAGCTGTTTTTT. Translation: CASNLNTGELFF.

The V and J genes are TRBV19 and TRBJ1-2, with TRBD1 as a possible D gene (5 bases). Germline V gene lookup returns CDR1 LNHDA and CDR2 SQIVND (reference sequence). V lost 3 bases and J lost 8, with 13 bases in between. The CDR3 length is 13 residues. CDR3 residues: CASSIGRDVGYTF. CDR3 in DNA: TGTGCCAGTAGTATCGGCAGGGATGTGGGCTACACCTTC.

The V and J genes are TRBV12-3 or TRBV12-4 and TRBJ2-7; D call uncertain. V was pared by 3 bases and J by 4 bases, with 4 bases between. The length of the CDR3 is 11 residues. This CDR3 reads CASSFSYEQYF. Here the CDR3 DNA reads TGTGCCAGCAGTTTTAGTTACGAGCAGTACTTC.

CDR3 sequence (DNA): TGTGCCATCAGCGCCCGGGATTTCTACAATGAGCAGTTCTTC. Residues: CAISARDFYNEQFF. V gene TRBV10-3 combines with J gene TRBJ2-1; possibly TRBD2 for D (5 bases). Deletions cut 6 bases from V and 3 bases from J, with 12 bases between. The CDR3 is 14 amino acids. In germline, CDR1 is ENHRY, CDR2 SYGVKD.

This chain uses TRBV29-1 with TRBJ2-1; a weak D match, TRBD2 (7 bases). V lost 0 bases to trimming and J lost 12 bases, with 18 bases between them. Germline CDR1 is SQVTM and CDR2 is ANQGSEA. The CDR3 runs to 14 residues. CDR3 sequence reads: CSVEDDTRGGRQFF. CDR3 sequence (DNA): TGCAGCGTTGAAGATGATACCAGGGGCGGGAGGCAGTTCTTC.

The V gene is TRBV28, the J gene TRBJ2-7, with D perhaps given as TRBD1 or TRBD2 (5 bases each). Per the germline V gene, CDR1 is MDHEN and CDR2 is SYDVKM. Trimming shortened V by 6 bases and J by 0 bases, and 15 bases separated the two germline ends. The CDR3 contains 15 residues. The CDR3 loop reads CASSLSRDVSYEQYF. The CDR3 DNA follows: TGTGCCAGCAGCTTAAGCCGGGACGTCTCCTACGAGCAGTACTTC.

The genes are TRBV2 and TRBJ2-2; D is unclear. Germline V gene sequence: CDR1 SNHLY, CDR2 FYNNEI. Trimming removed 5 bases from V and 6 bases from J, with 13 bases in between. The CDR3 extends over 14 amino acids. The CDR3 region has the DNA TGTGCCAGCAGTCCTGGTTACCAGGCCGGGGAGCTGTTTTTT. This encodes CASSPGYQAGELFF. Together with reference TRBV2 and TRBJ2-2, the CDR3 gives the full variable domain: EPEVTQTPSHQVTQMGQEVILRCVPISNHLYFYWYRQILGQKVEFLVSFYNNEISEKSEIFDDQFSVERPDGSNFTLKIRSTKLEDSAMYFCASSPGYQAGELFFGEGSRLTVL.

V usage is TRBV15 and J usage is TRBJ2-7, with D unresolved. The CDR3 has 13 amino acids. Germline loops: CDR1 LNHNV, CDR2 YYDKDF (reference sequence). V was clipped by 3 bases and J by 2 bases, with 8 bases between them. In nucleotides, the CDR3 is TGTGCCACCAGCAGTAGGACGACCTACGAGCAGTACTTC. Amino acids: CATSSRTTYEQYF.

The chain employs TRBV4-1 and TRBJ1-5, with TRBD1 as a possible D gene (5 bases). The length of the CDR3 is 17 residues. The V gene lost 0 bases and the J gene lost 2 bases, with 14 bases spanning the gap. Looked up from germline, CDR1 is MGHRA and CDR2 is YSYEKL. CDR3 nucleotides: TGCGCCAGCAGCCAAGATCACGGGGCAGCGCGCAATCAGCCCCAGCATTTT. Protein sequence: CASSQDHGAARNQPQHF.

This clone was observed a handful of times. The chain couples TRBV2 to TRBJ2-1, with 11 bases aligning to TRBD2. This CDR3 spans 15 amino acids. The ends lost 5 bases at V and 6 bases at J; junction bases unmatched: 6. Germline CDR1 reads SNHLY; CDR2 reads FYNNEI. DNA for the CDR3: TGTGCCAGCAGTTCCGGGACTAGCGGACTCAATGAGCAGTTCTTC. This encodes CASSSGTSGLNEQFF.

This chain connects TRBV3-1 (or the pseudogene TRBV3-2) to TRBJ2-1; TRBD2 aligns across 10 bases. Germline trimming cut 4 bases from V and 9 bases from J; bases unmatched to any gene: 6. CDR3 size: 14 residues. Per the germline V gene, CDR1 is LGHDT and CDR2 is YNNKEL (reference sequence). CDR3 in DNA: TGTGCCAGCAGCCGCCGGACTAGCGGTGGTGAGCAGTTCTTC. It yields the protein CASSRRTSGGEQFF.

This rearrangement joins TRBV7-2 to TRBJ2-3; no firm D call. Trimming stripped 1 base from V and 0 bases from J, with 2 bases between. Per germline, CDR1 SGHTA and CDR2 FQGNSA. This CDR3 has 13 amino acids. CDR3 in amino acids: CASSLGSTDTQYF. The CDR3 region has the DNA TGTGCCAGCAGCTTAGGGAGCACAGATACGCAGTATTTT. Supplemented by reference TRBV7-2 and TRBJ2-3, the full variable domain reads GAGVSQSPSNKVTEKGKDVELRCDPISGHTALYWYRQSLGQGLEFLIYFQGNSAPDKSGLPSDRFSAERTGGSVSTLTIQRTQQEDSAVYLCASSLGSTDTQYFGPGTRLTVL.

The sample holds one count of this clone. V usage is TRBV7-2 and J usage is TRBJ2-7, with 8 bases lining up with TRBD2. Germline assignment: CDR1 SGHTA and CDR2 FQGNSA. V was pared by 2 bases and J by 4 bases, with 16 bases of the junction left unmatched. This CDR3 is 18 amino acids long. In DNA, the CDR3 is TGTGCCAGCAGCTTACTTTTGGGCGGTAGCGGGAAAGGATACGAGCAGTACTTC. Its translation: CASSLLLGGSGKGYEQYF.

By share, this clone counts as medium-sized. The genes are TRBV7-9 and TRBJ1-4; tentatively, D is TRBD1 (5 bases). The germline V gene has CDR1 SEHNR and CDR2 FQNEAQ (reference sequence). CDR3 length: 14 residues. Trimming left V 1 base short and J 8 bases short, with 11 bases between. The CDR3 protein is CASSLVGTSEKLFF. The CDR3 DNA reads as TGTGCCAGCAGCTTAGTTGGGACGTCCGAAAAACTGTTTTTT.

The rearrangement joins TRBV7-9 to TRBJ2-7; unclear D gene. Trimming shortened V by 8 bases and J by 5 bases, and 10 bases separated the two germline ends. This CDR3 is built from 11 residues. Germline V CDR1 and CDR2: SEHNR, FQNEAQ (reference sequence). The CDR3 DNA reads TGTGCCAGCGGCGCCTTAAACGAGCAGTACTTC. Residues: CASGALNEQYF.

This chain joins TRBV7-6 and TRBJ2-7; 8 nucleotides match TRBD2. V gave up 5 bases and J gave up 0 bases; unmatched junction bases: 18. Per germline, CDR1 SGHVS and CDR2 FNYEAQ. CDR3 length: 19 amino acids. The CDR3 coding sequence is TGTGCCAGCAGCCCCCCCCCGGATGTGTACAGCGGGAGCTCCTACGAGCAGTACTTC. Its translation: CASSPPPDVYSGSSYEQYF.

The chain has TRBV3-1 (or the pseudogene TRBV3-2) and TRBJ2-2; D gene unclear. Trimming stripped 4 bases from V and 2 bases from J, with 17 bases between. This CDR3 has 17 residues. CDR1 LGHDT and CDR2 YNNKEL come from the germline V gene (reference sequence). In DNA, the CDR3 is TGTGCCAGCAGCCTGGGTACTGACGGATTTAACACCGGGGAGCTGTTTTTT. This gives the protein CASSLGTDGFNTGELFF.

V gene TRBV28 combines with J gene TRBJ2-5; 13 nucleotides match TRBD2. Germline V gene sequence: CDR1 MDHEN, CDR2 SYDVKM. The CDR3 is made up of 18 amino acids. The V segment lost 4 bases and the J segment 4 bases; nucleotides outside the gene matches: 12. The CDR3 DNA follows: TGTGCCAGCAGTTCCACCCCGGGACTAGCGGGATACAGAGAGACCCAGTACTTC. Protein: CASSSTPGLAGYRETQYF.

The rearrangement links TRBV25-1 to TRBJ1-1; D call uncertain. Between the trimmed V and J ends, which lost 4 bases and 6 bases, there was a span of 12 bases. The length of the CDR3 is 13 residues. Germline loops: CDR1 MGHDK, CDR2 SYGVNS. CDR3 in DNA: TGTGCCAGCAGTGGGGCAGCATTCGCTGAAGCTTTCTTT. Its translation is CASSGAAFAEAFF. Looking up the rest from reference TRBV25-1 and TRBJ1-1 gives the full variable domain: EADIYQTPRYLVIGTGKKITLECSQTMGHDKMYWYQQDPGMELHLIHYSYGVNSTEKGDLSSESTVSRIRTEHFPLTLESARPSHTSQYLCASSGAAFAEAFFGQGTRLTVV.

The table lists this clone with a count of one. The rearrangement links TRBV19 to TRBJ1-5; perhaps TRBD1 as D (5 bases). This CDR3 has 15 residues. V lost 7 bases, J lost 0 bases, and 13 bases lay in between. Germline V gene lookup returns CDR1 LNHDA and CDR2 SQIVND (reference sequence). For the CDR3, the DNA is TGTGCCAGTACCCTGGGGACCTATAGCAATCAGCCCCAGCATTTT. Its protein product is CASTLGTYSNQPQHF.

The chain uses TRBV3-1 (or the pseudogene TRBV3-2) and TRBJ2-5; D call uncertain. In germline, CDR1 is LGHDT, CDR2 YNNKEL (reference sequence). Trimming removed 3 bases at V and 7 bases at J, with 12 bases between. There are 13 residues in the CDR3. CDR3 in amino acids: CASSQATTSTQYF. Here the CDR3 DNA reads TGTGCCAGCAGCCAGGCAACTACCTCGACCCAGTACTTC.

The chain links TRBV25-1 to TRBJ1-2; 12 bases line up with TRBD1. The CDR3 extends over 14 amino acids. The V segment lost 6 bases and the J segment 4 bases; nucleotides outside the gene matches: 3. Looked up from germline, CDR1 is MGHDK and CDR2 is SYGVNS. CDR3 DNA sequence: TGTGCCAGCAGCGGGACAGGGGGCGCCTATGGCTACACCTTC. Translated, it gives CASSGTGGAYGYTF.